This note documents a single TCR beta chain sequence. Its antigen is not identified. The record originates from a study of shared clonotypes between healthy human individuals. Study-wide findings and caveats: Generally, naive subsets (rather than memory subsets) showed larger estimated richness. Clonotype sharing levels among donors were expected to vary with sequencing depth. When compared with the clonotypes that were shared by all four sorted-subset donors, the non-shared clonotypes turned out to have lower generation probabilities.

V was pared by 1 base and J by 0 bases, with 19 bases between. The CDR3 has 19 residues. Germline lookup yields CDR1 SGHAT and CDR2 FQNNGV. It was about 190 ng DNA, 33,000 or so T cell genomes, that sorted-subset replicate PCRs used. Using immunoSEQ multiplex PCR, the repertoire was profiled, and TCRdb retains in-frame clones only, with some absent. Of under 850,000 clones listed, roughly 92% are singletons. As defined, naive CD8 cells were CD45RO-negative and positively selected for CCR7, with terminally differentiated effector memory CD45RA+ cells excluded. The origin of this receptor is a man between 25 and 39 years old in good health. The chain is built from TRBV11-2 and TRBJ2-1, with a tentative D call TRBD2 (6 bases). The sequencing sample was made of naive CD8+ T cells sorted from blood. CDR3 loop: CASSLVGVLATSSYNEQFF. CDR3 nucleotides: TGTGCCAGCAGCTTAGTTGGGGTCCTAGCGACCTCCTCCTACAATGAGCAGTTCTTC.